This T cell receptor (beta chain) appears in the sequencing data of a study of CD8 T cells in ankylosing spondylitis. Study outcomes and limitations: Blood of patients with ankylosing spondylitis appeared to be characterized by a TCR beta motif of seven or eight highly homologous variants. Earlier work had already found some motif variants in reactive arthritis synovial fluid and blood. It was reported that disease-linked clones were significantly enriched in matched ankylosing spondylitis synovial fluid.

It was by quantitative 5'-RACE with molecular barcodes that TCR beta libraries were made. Using its own MiXCR run on the 5' RACE reads, TCRdb lists one record per CDR3 protein. Of about 540,000 distinct CDR3 sequences listed, about 13% are singletons. This clonotype came up many times. The antigen remains undetermined. Trimming cost V 4 bases and J 5 bases; bases outside gene matches: 5. The CDR3 length is 13 residues. The germline V gene encodes CDR1 ENHRY and CDR2 SYGVKD. The receptor was isolated from a male donor with ankylosing spondylitis. V is TRBV10-3 and J is TRBJ2-7, with 7 bases fitting TRBD1. The specimen was blood, either unsorted or a sorted T cell fraction (not recorded which). The CDR3: CAISADRNNEQYF. CDR3 nucleotides: TGTGCCATCAGTGCGGACAGGAATAACGAGCAGTACTTC.